Listed below are T cell receptor beta chains from one sample, sequenced in a study of T cell clonotyping in hematopoietic cell transplantation. Sequenced by immunoSEQ multiplex PCR; TCRdb stores in-frame clones only, minus some. The sample contains about 47,000 clones, roughly four fifths of which appear only once. Here the sequenced sample was peripheral blood mononuclear cells, taken before stem cell transplant. The source is a man aged 60 to 75 with myelodysplastic syndrome. Some clones in this sample may be carry-over from other donors' samples. The CDR3 runs from the conserved cysteine through the conserved F or W. Fields, in order: V gene, J gene, clone size, D gene, CDR3 DNA, CDR3 protein. D genes are given only for firm matches. Size is stated for part of the rows, as once, few or many counts, or as a class when the clone is expanded.

V gene: TRBV5-8; J gene: TRBJ2-3; clone size: .; D gene: TRBD2; CDR3 DNA: TGTGCCAGCAGAAGGACTAGCGGGGCGAGCACAGATACGCAGTATTTT; CDR3 protein: CASRRTSGASTDTQYF
V gene: TRBV5-6; J gene: TRBJ2-3; clone size: once; D gene: TRBD1; CDR3 DNA: TGTGCCAGCAGCTTGGGGGACAGGGGCCTAGCAGATACGCAGTATTTT; CDR3 protein: CASSLGDRGLADTQYF
V gene: TRBV6-5; J gene: TRBJ2-7; clone size: .; D gene: .; CDR3 DNA: TGTGCCAGCAGTTACTCGTACAGAGGGGATTACGAGCAGTACTTC; CDR3 protein: CASSYSYRGDYEQYF
V gene: TRBV7-2; J gene: TRBJ1-1; clone size: .; D gene: TRBD1; CDR3 DNA: TGTGCCAGCAGCGGACAGGGTACACACTACACTGAAGCTTTCTTT; CDR3 protein: CASSGQGTHYTEAFF
V gene: TRBV6-1; J gene: TRBJ2-4; clone size: .; D gene: TRBD1; CDR3 DNA: TGTGCCAGCAGTGAAGCGGAACCGGGACAGGACGACTTC; CDR3 protein: CASSEAEPGQDDF
V gene: TRBV7-9; J gene: TRBJ1-1; clone size: .; D gene: .; CDR3 DNA: TGTGCCAGCAGCCTTAGTGGGGCCAGGGCTTCGAACACTGAAGCTTTCTTT; CDR3 protein: CASSLSGARASNTEAFF
V gene: TRBV6-1; J gene: TRBJ1-4; clone size: .; D gene: .; CDR3 DNA: TGTGCCAGCAGTGAATTGCGTGGGGTTGAAAAACTGTTTTTT; CDR3 protein: CASSELRGVEKLFF
V gene: TRBV28; J gene: TRBJ2-7; clone size: .; D gene: .; CDR3 DNA: TGTGCCAGCAGTCACGGGGGGCGCAACTACGAGCAGTACTTC; CDR3 protein: CASSHGGRNYEQYF
V gene: TRBV9; J gene: TRBJ1-2; clone size: .; D gene: .; CDR3 DNA: TGTGCCAGCAGCGCCATCCCGGGGACACCCTATCGTGGCTACACCTTC; CDR3 protein: CASSAIPGTPYRGYTF
V gene: TRBV9; J gene: TRBJ2-3; clone size: .; D gene: TRBD2; CDR3 DNA: TGTGCCAGCAGCGTAGATACTAGCGGGGGGCACACAGATACGCAGTATTTT; CDR3 protein: CASSVDTSGGHTDTQYF
V gene: TRBV30; J gene: TRBJ1-2; clone size: .; D gene: .; CDR3 DNA: TGTGCCTGGAGTTGGAGGGGAGGAGGCTACACCTTC; CDR3 protein: CAWSWRGGGYTF
V gene: TRBV2; J gene: TRBJ2-1; clone size: .; D gene: .; CDR3 DNA: TGTGCCAGCAGTGTATCTAGTTTTAAGAATGAGCAGTTCTTC; CDR3 protein: CASSVSSFKNEQFF
V gene: TRBV7-9; J gene: TRBJ2-3; clone size: .; D gene: .; CDR3 DNA: TGTGCCAGCAGACTCACGGGAGATACGCAGTATTTT; CDR3 protein: CASRLTGDTQYF
V gene: TRBV7-9; J gene: TRBJ1-4; clone size: .; D gene: TRBD1; CDR3 DNA: TGTGCCAGCAGCTTAGATAGCAGGGGGACTGAAAAACTGTTTTTT; CDR3 protein: CASSLDSRGTEKLFF
V gene: TRBV2; J gene: TRBJ1-1; clone size: .; D gene: .; CDR3 DNA: TGTGCCAGCAGTGAAGCGCTGACCACTGAAGCTTTCTTT; CDR3 protein: CASSEALTTEAFF
V gene: TRBV19; J gene: TRBJ1-2; clone size: .; D gene: TRBD1; CDR3 DNA: TGTGCCAGTAGAAGTACGTTGGGACAGGGCCAGGATGGCTACACCTTC; CDR3 protein: CASRSTLGQGQDGYTF
V gene: TRBV6-6; J gene: TRBJ1-2; clone size: .; D gene: .; CDR3 DNA: TGTGCCAGCGACACGGGGGGCGACGGCTACACCTTC; CDR3 protein: CASDTGGDGYTF
V gene: TRBV7-9; J gene: TRBJ1-2; clone size: .; D gene: .; CDR3 DNA: TGTGCCAGCAGCCCCGTAGTGGGGCAGGGGCGAATCTATGGCTACACCTTC; CDR3 protein: CASSPVVGQGRIYGYTF
V gene: TRBV9; J gene: TRBJ1-4; clone size: .; D gene: .; CDR3 DNA: TGTGCCAGTGGGCCGTCCGCAACTAATGAAAAACTGTTTTTT; CDR3 protein: CASGPSATNEKLFF
V gene: TRBV7-2; J gene: TRBJ2-4; clone size: .; D gene: .; CDR3 DNA: TGTGCCAGCAGCTTCGAGGGGATGAACATTCAGTACTTC; CDR3 protein: CASSFEGMNIQYF
V gene: TRBV15; J gene: TRBJ2-7; clone size: few; D gene: .; CDR3 DNA: TGTGCCACCAGCTCACCCCGCGGGACCAGCGAGCAGTACTTC; CDR3 protein: CATSSPRGTSEQYF
V gene: TRBV7-2; J gene: TRBJ2-3; clone size: .; D gene: TRBD2; CDR3 DNA: TGTGCCAGCAGCTCTCGCGGGGGGTCCCCCCCAGATACGCAGTATTTT; CDR3 protein: CASSSRGGSPPDTQYF
V gene: TRBV5-1; J gene: TRBJ1-1; clone size: .; D gene: .; CDR3 DNA: TGCGCCAGCAGCTTGGAGGGATCGGGGCAAAAGCCTTTCTTT; CDR3 protein: CASSLEGSGQKPFF
V gene: TRBV25-1; J gene: TRBJ2-1; clone size: .; D gene: .; CDR3 DNA: TGTGCCAGCAAGAAGGCAGGGGTGAGCTCCTACAATGAGCAGTTCTTC; CDR3 protein: CASKKAGVSSYNEQFF
V gene: TRBV15; J gene: TRBJ1-2; clone size: .; D gene: .; CDR3 DNA: TGTGCCACCAGCAGAGGGAAGGGGGAAAGTGGCTACACCTTC; CDR3 protein: CATSRGKGESGYTF
V gene: TRBV12-5; J gene: TRBJ1-5; clone size: .; D gene: .; CDR3 DNA: TGTGCTAGTGGTTTGGGTAGCAGGGTCGATCAGCCCCAGCATTTT; CDR3 protein: CASGLGSRVDQPQHF
V gene: TRBV4-2; J gene: TRBJ2-3; clone size: .; D gene: TRBD2; CDR3 DNA: TGTGCCAGCAGCCAATTCCTAGCGGGGTTCACAGATACGCAGTATTTT; CDR3 protein: CASSQFLAGFTDTQYF
V gene: TRBV6-1; J gene: TRBJ1-1; clone size: .; D gene: TRBD1; CDR3 DNA: TGTGCCAGCAGTGTAGGCAGGGGGTTTAGGACTGAAGCTTTCTTT; CDR3 protein: CASSVGRGFRTEAFF
V gene: TRBV2; J gene: TRBJ2-7; clone size: once; D gene: TRBD1; CDR3 DNA: TGTGCCAGCAGTGACGGGACAGACCCCTACGAGCAGTACTTC; CDR3 protein: CASSDGTDPYEQYF
V gene: TRBV11-2; J gene: TRBJ1-2; clone size: .; D gene: TRBD1; CDR3 DNA: TGTGCCAGCAGAATTACAGGGGCCAACTATGGCTACACCTTC; CDR3 protein: CASRITGANYGYTF
V gene: TRBV9; J gene: TRBJ2-5; clone size: .; D gene: TRBD1; CDR3 DNA: TGTGCCAGCAGCGTTGATGACAGGGGCCGAGAGACCCAGTACTTC; CDR3 protein: CASSVDDRGRETQYF
V gene: TRBV28; J gene: TRBJ2-7; clone size: .; D gene: .; CDR3 DNA: TGTGCCAGCAGTCAGAACCAGGGGGGGGCCTACGAGCAGTACTTC; CDR3 protein: CASSQNQGGAYEQYF
V gene: TRBV7-2; J gene: TRBJ2-1; clone size: .; D gene: TRBD2; CDR3 DNA: TGTGCCAGCAGCTTACAGAGACTAGCGGGGTCCGGGGACAATGAGCAGTTCTTC; CDR3 protein: CASSLQRLAGSGDNEQFF
V gene: TRBV7-6; J gene: TRBJ2-7; clone size: .; D gene: TRBD2; CDR3 DNA: TGTGCCAGCAGCCCATACAGCGGGGGGGCTCACGAGCAGTACTTC; CDR3 protein: CASSPYSGGAHEQYF
V gene: TRBV7-9; J gene: TRBJ1-2; clone size: .; D gene: TRBD1; CDR3 DNA: TGTGCCAGCAGCTCCACGGACAGGGAAAACTATGGCTACACCTTC; CDR3 protein: CASSSTDRENYGYTF
V gene: TRBV6-8; J gene: TRBJ2-2; clone size: once; D gene: .; CDR3 DNA: TGTGCCAGGGGGGCGAGAACCGGGGAGCTGTTTTTT; CDR3 protein: CARGARTGELFF
V gene: TRBV6-5; J gene: TRBJ1-5; clone size: .; D gene: TRBD1; CDR3 DNA: TGTGCCAGCAGGGGACAGGGAGGGTCGGGTCAGCCCCAGCATTTT; CDR3 protein: CASRGQGGSGQPQHF
V gene: TRBV7-9; J gene: TRBJ1-1; clone size: .; D gene: TRBD1; CDR3 DNA: TGTGCCAGCAGAGCGGGACAGGGGCACACTGAAGCTTTCTTT; CDR3 protein: CASRAGQGHTEAFF
V gene: TRBV11-2; J gene: TRBJ2-7; clone size: .; D gene: TRBD2; CDR3 DNA: TGTGCCAGCAGCGTGACTAGCGGGGCGACTAACGAGCAGTACTTC; CDR3 protein: CASSVTSGATNEQYF
V gene: TRBV7-2; J gene: TRBJ2-3; clone size: .; D gene: .; CDR3 DNA: TGTGCCAGCAGCTTAGTGGGTATCATGGCGCAGTATTTT; CDR3 protein: CASSLVGIMAQYF
V gene: TRBV20-1; J gene: TRBJ1-1; clone size: .; D gene: .; CDR3 DNA: TGCAGTGCTCCAGGACACCACGAAGCTTTCTTT; CDR3 protein: CSAPGHHEAFF
V gene: TRBV7-2; J gene: TRBJ1-1; clone size: once; D gene: .; CDR3 DNA: TGTGCCAGCAGCTTAGCGGGCATGAACACTGAAGCTTTCTTT; CDR3 protein: CASSLAGMNTEAFF
V gene: TRBV2; J gene: TRBJ1-2; clone size: .; D gene: .; CDR3 DNA: TGTGCCAGCAGTGAAGCGATAACGGACTATGGCTACACCTTC; CDR3 protein: CASSEAITDYGYTF
V gene: TRBV28; J gene: TRBJ1-6; clone size: few; D gene: .; CDR3 DNA: TGTGCCAGCAGTTTGGGACTCTCCTATAATTCACCCCTCCACTTT; CDR3 protein: CASSLGLSYNSPLHF
V gene: TRBV30; J gene: TRBJ1-2; clone size: few; D gene: .; CDR3 DNA: TGTGCCTCGCCAACAGGGAACTATGGCTACACCTTC; CDR3 protein: CASPTGNYGYTF
V gene: TRBV30; J gene: TRBJ2-2; clone size: few; D gene: TRBD1; CDR3 DNA: TGTGCCTGGAGTTCCGGGACAGGGGGCACCGGGGAGCTGTTTTTT; CDR3 protein: CAWSSGTGGTGELFF
V gene: TRBV9; J gene: TRBJ2-2; clone size: .; D gene: TRBD1; CDR3 DNA: TGTGCCAGCAGCCGGGGACGAGGGGGCGGCACCGGGGAGCTGTTTTTT; CDR3 protein: CASSRGRGGGTGELFF